This T cell receptor (beta chain) was observed in a study of early T cells in non-severe SARS-CoV-2 infection (dated by TCRdb to the early 2020s). With regard to the full study: TCR sequencing used bulk RNA from unsorted whole blood, so alpha and beta chains could not be paired. Results and caveats for the whole study, not just this receptor: VDJdb matching was skewed toward anti-spike CD8 responses, so virus-specific expansions were likely underestimated and private and CD4 specificities were missed.

The protocol used for the library was 5' RACE. The instrument given in TCRdb is NextSeq 500. In the TCR library protocol, unique molecular identifiers were attached to individual cDNA molecules to correct for PCR bias and sequencing error. TCR alpha and beta chains were both sequenced, and the abundances of alpha and beta sequences in each sample were closely correlated with each other. As for the authors' bioinformatics: Decombinator V4 was used to annotate TCR sequences for V gene, J gene and CDR3. Expanded TCRs were defined as changing significantly between any two time points under a Poisson model with p below 0.0001. TCR abundances were normalised to the total number of TCRs sequenced per sample and expressed as counts per million. VDJdb, accessed 1 November 2021, was searched for CMV, EBV and SARS-CoV-2 annotated TCRs, excluding TCRs annotated for multiple antigens. TCRdb reworked the public reads: Q25 trimming with fastp, MiXCR clone assembly, productive beta chains retained. Entries are consolidated by CDR3 protein sequence, retaining the most common genes and DNA. These V and J calls derive from TCRdb rather than the authors' analysis. The sample table shows around 93,000 distinct CDR3 sequences, and approximately 12% are seen once. The ten top clones hold approximately 4.7% of the sample.

This was a case-control study nested in a cohort of healthcare workers in London, UK, who had nasopharyngeal swab PCR tests and blood samples taken every week. Healthcare workers were recruited between 23 and 31 March 2020, during the week of the UK lockdown, and were followed weekly for up to about 16 weeks. This clonotype has ten or more counts. The target of this receptor is not known. No base qualities exist here, and no much larger clone lies one base off it. The receptor's source is an adult who was a healthcare worker with PCR-confirmed SARS-CoV-2 infection or an uninfected control (not recorded which). The starting material was whole blood, obtained at baseline.

The CDR3 reads as follows: CASSPLRGAGDTQYF. The nucleotide sequence is TGTGCCAGCTCGCCTTTACGGGGAGCTGGTGATACGCAGTATTTT. This sequence uses TRBV18 and TRBJ2-3; possibly the D gene is TRBD2, per 5 matching bases. The CDR3, from cysteine to phenylalanine, totals 15 residues. Just CDR3 DNA is preserved here, 45 bases in frame from base 1. V is cut by 6 bases and J by 6 bases, and the space between the germline ends is 19 bases. CDR1 and CDR2 were assigned from the germline V gene as KGHSH and LQKENI.